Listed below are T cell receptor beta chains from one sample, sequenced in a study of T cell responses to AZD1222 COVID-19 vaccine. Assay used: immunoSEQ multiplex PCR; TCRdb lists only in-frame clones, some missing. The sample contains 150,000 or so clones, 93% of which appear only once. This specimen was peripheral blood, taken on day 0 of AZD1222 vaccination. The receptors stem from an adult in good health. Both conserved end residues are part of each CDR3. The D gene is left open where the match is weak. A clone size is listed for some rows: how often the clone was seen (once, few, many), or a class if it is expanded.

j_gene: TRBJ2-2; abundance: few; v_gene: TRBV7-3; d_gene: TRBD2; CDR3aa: CASSKLAGGPDTGELFF; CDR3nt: TGTGCCAGCAGCAAACTAGCGGGAGGGCCTGACACCGGGGAGCTGTTTTTT
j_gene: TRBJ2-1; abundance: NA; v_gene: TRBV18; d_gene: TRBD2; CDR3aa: CASSPAGEGNEQFF; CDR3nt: TGTGCCAGCTCACCAGCGGGAGAAGGTAATGAGCAGTTCTTC
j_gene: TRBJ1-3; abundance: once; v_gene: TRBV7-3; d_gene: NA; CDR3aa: CASSLREGATIYF; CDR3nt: TGTGCCAGCAGCTTACGAGAGGGCGCTACCATATATTTT
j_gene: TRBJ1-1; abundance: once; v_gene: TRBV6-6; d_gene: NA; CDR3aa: CASSLGANTEAFF; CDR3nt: TGTGCCAGCAGTCTGGGGGCGAACACTGAAGCTTTCTTT
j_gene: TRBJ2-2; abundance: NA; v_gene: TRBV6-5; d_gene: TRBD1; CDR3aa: CASSSGWTGSTGELFF; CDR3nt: TGTGCCAGCAGTTCCGGATGGACAGGGAGCACCGGGGAGCTGTTTTTT
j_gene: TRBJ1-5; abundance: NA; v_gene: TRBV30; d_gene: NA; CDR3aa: CAWSPGGDQPQHF; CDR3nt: TGTGCCTGGAGTCCGGGGGGGGATCAGCCCCAGCATTTT
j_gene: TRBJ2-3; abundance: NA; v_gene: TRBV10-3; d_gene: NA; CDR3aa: CAISESGGSDTQYF; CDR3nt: TGTGCCATCAGTGAGTCAGGGGGTTCAGATACGCAGTATTTT
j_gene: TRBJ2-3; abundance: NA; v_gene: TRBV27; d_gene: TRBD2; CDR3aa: CASSLAGGPADTQYF; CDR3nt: TGTGCCAGCAGTTTAGCGGGAGGGCCCGCAGATACGCAGTATTTT
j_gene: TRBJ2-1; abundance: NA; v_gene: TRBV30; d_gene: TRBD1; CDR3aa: CAWSVQGQGYNEQFF; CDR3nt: TGTGCCTGGAGTGTACAAGGACAGGGGTACAATGAGCAGTTCTTC
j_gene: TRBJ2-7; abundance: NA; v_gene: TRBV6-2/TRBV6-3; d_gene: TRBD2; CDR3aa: CASSYQGLAGSSYEQYF; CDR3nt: TGTGCCAGCAGTTACCAGGGACTAGCGGGATCTTCCTACGAGCAGTACTTC
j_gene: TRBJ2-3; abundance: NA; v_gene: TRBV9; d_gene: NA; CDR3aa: CASSTPGLTDTQYF; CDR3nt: TGTGCCAGCAGCACCCCCGGACTTACAGATACGCAGTATTTT
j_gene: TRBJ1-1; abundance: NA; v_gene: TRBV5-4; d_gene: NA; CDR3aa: CASSLSKNTEAFF; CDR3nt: TGTGCCAGCAGCTTGTCAAAGAACACTGAAGCTTTCTTT
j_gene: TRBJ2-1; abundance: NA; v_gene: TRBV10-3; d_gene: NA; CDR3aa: CAISESPGANEQFF; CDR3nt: TGTGCCATCAGTGAGTCGCCGGGGGCCAATGAGCAGTTCTTC
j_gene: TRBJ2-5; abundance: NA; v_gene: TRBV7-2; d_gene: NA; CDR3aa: CASSLDRNQETQYF; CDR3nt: TGTGCCAGCAGTCTCGACAGAAACCAAGAGACCCAGTACTTC
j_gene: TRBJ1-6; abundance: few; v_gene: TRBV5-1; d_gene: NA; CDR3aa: CASSPDPNSPLHF; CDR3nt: TGCGCCAGCAGCCCTGACCCTAATTCACCCCTCCACTTT
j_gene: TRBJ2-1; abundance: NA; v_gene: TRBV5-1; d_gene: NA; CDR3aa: CASSLLQGNYNEQFF; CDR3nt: TGCGCCAGCAGCTTGTTACAGGGAAATTACAATGAGCAGTTCTTC
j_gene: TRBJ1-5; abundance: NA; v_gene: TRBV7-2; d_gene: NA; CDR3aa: CASSPLHLGGASNQPQHF; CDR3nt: TGTGCCAGCAGCCCTCTCCATCTGGGGGGGGCCAGCAATCAGCCCCAGCATTTT
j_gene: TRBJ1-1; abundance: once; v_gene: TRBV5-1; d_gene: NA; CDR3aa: CASRRSGVVGVNTEAFF; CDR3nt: TGCGCCAGCAGGCGGTCCGGGGTAGTCGGGGTGAACACTGAAGCTTTCTTT
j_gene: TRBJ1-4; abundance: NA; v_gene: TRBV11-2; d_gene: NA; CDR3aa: CASSLEPGWTNEKLFF; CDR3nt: TGTGCCAGCAGCTTGGAACCAGGGTGGACTAATGAAAAACTGTTTTTT
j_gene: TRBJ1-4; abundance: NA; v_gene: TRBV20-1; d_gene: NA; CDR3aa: CSASLQGRREKLFF; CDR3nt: TGCAGTGCTAGTCTCCAGGGACGGAGGGAAAAACTGTTTTTT
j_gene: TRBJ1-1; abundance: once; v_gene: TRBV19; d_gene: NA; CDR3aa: CASVSSGMGNTEAFF; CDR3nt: TGTGCCAGCGTCTCTTCAGGGATGGGGAACACTGAAGCTTTCTTT
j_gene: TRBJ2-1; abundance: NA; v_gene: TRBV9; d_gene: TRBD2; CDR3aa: CASSVGGRALNEQFF; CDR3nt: TGTGCCAGCAGCGTAGGCGGGAGGGCCCTCAATGAGCAGTTCTTC
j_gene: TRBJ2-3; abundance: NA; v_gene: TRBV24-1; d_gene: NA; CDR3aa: CATSDSRGSSTDTQYF; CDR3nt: TGTGCCACCAGTGATTCACGAGGGAGCAGCACAGATACGCAGTATTTT
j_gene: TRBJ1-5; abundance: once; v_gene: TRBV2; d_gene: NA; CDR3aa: CASSELGGNQPQHF; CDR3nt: TGTGCCAGCAGTGAACTAGGGGGCAATCAGCCCCAGCATTTT
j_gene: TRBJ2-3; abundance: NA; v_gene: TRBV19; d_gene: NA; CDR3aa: CASSLERDRWNF; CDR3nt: TGTGCCAGTAGCCTGGAGCGAGACCGTTGGAATTTT
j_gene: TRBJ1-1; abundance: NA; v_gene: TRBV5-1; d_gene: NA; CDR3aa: CASSLGGGPMNTEAFF; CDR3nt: TGCGCCAGCAGCTTGGGCGGGGGTCCTATGAACACTGAAGCTTTCTTT
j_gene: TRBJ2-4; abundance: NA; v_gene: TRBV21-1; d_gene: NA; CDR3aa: CASRSIRDLNIQYF; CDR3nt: TGTGCCAGCAGGAGTATCCGGGACTTAAACATTCAGTACTTC
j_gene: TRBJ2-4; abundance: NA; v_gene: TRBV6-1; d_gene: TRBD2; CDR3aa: CASSEEGLAGDYIQYF; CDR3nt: TGTGCCAGCAGTGAAGAGGGACTAGCGGGAGATTACATTCAGTACTTC
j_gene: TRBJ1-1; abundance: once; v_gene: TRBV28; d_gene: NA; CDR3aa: CASSLDRGRTTEAFF; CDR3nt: TGTGCCAGCAGTTTAGATCGGGGGAGGACCACTGAAGCTTTCTTT
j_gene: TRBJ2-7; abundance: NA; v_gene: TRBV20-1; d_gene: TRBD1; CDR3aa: CSAGGQGGDYEQYF; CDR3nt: TGCAGTGCTGGTGGACAGGGAGGAGACTACGAGCAGTACTTC
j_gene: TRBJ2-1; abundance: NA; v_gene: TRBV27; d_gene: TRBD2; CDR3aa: CASSWTSQDYNEQFF; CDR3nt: TGTGCCAGCAGTTGGACTAGTCAGGACTACAATGAGCAGTTCTTC
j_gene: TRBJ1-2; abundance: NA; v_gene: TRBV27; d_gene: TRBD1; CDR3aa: CASSSTGFGASYGYTF; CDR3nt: TGTGCCAGCAGTTCGACAGGGTTTGGGGCTAGCTATGGCTACACCTTC
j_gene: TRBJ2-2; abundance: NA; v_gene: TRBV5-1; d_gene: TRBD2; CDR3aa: CASSLGASGTGELFF; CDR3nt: TGCGCCAGCAGCTTGGGGGCTAGCGGCACCGGGGAGCTGTTTTTT
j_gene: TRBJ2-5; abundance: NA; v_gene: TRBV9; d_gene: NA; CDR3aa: CASSSQGNQETQYF; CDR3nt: TGTGCCAGCAGCTCCCAGGGTAACCAAGAGACCCAGTACTTC
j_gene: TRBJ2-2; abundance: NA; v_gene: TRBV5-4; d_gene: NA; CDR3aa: CASSLVGTGELFF; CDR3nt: TGTGCCAGCAGCTTGGTGGGAACCGGGGAGCTGTTTTTT
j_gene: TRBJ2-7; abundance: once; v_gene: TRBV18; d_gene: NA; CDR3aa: CASSPRASDSYEQYF; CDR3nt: TGTGCCAGCTCACCAAGAGCTAGCGACAGCTACGAGCAGTACTTC
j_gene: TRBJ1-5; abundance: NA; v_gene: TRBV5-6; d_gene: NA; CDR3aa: CASGTANVNQPQHF; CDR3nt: TGTGCCAGCGGGACGGCGAACGTCAATCAGCCCCAGCATTTT
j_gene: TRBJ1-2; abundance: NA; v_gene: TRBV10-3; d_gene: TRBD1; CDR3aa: CAIGQGAYGTYGYTF; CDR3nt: TGTGCCATAGGACAGGGGGCGTATGGGACCTATGGCTACACCTTC
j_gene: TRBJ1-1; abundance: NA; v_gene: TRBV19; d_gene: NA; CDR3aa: CASSIGPGMNTEAFF; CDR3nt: TGTGCCAGTAGTATAGGGCCGGGCATGAACACTGAAGCTTTCTTT
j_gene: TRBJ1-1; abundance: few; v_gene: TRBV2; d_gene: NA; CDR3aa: CASRETDYTEAFF; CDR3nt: TGTGCCAGCAGGGAGACAGATTACACTGAAGCTTTCTTT
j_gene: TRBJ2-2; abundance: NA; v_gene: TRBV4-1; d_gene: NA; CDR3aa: CASSLDRTSRNTGELFF; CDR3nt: TGCGCCAGCAGCCTCGATCGTACTAGCCGGAACACCGGGGAGCTGTTTTTT
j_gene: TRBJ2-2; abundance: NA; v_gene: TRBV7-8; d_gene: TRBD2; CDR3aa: CASSFSGRAGTGELFF; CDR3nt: TGTGCCAGCAGCTTTAGCGGGAGGGCCGGAACCGGGGAGCTGTTTTTT
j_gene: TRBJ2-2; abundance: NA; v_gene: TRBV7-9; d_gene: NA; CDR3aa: CASSLARGRNTGELFF; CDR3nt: TGTGCCAGCAGCTTAGCAAGGGGTAGGAACACCGGGGAGCTGTTTTTT
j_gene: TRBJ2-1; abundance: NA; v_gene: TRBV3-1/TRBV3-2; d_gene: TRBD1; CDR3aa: CASSQDLETGVWNEQFF; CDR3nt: TGTGCCAGCAGCCAAGATTTGGAGACAGGGGTTTGGAATGAGCAGTTCTTC